Each of the 5 T cell receptor beta chains below was sequenced from the same sample in a study of PD-1 blockade in classical Hodgkin lymphoma. Each patient's relapse followed autologous stem cell transplantation, and brentuximab vedotin exposure varied. TCRdb keeps only in-frame clones here, not all; method: immunoSEQ multiplex PCR. The repertoire has 60,000 or so clones, about 92% of them found once; the top ten carry approximately 9.7%. The sample here was peripheral blood mononuclear cells (PBMCs), taken at baseline. All receptors come from a human donor with classical Hodgkin lymphoma.

This clone appeared once. The rearrangement joins TRBV27 to TRBJ2-7; 7 bases fit TRBD1. Per germline, CDR1 MNHEY and CDR2 SMNVEV (reference sequence). The junction had 4 bases not matched to a gene; V was cut back by 4 bases and J by 1 base. The CDR3 runs to 14 residues. This CDR3 is CASSSRQGSYEQYF. As DNA, the CDR3 is TGTGCCAGCAGTTCCAGACAGGGATCCTACGAGCAGTACTTC.

V usage is TRBV14 and J usage is TRBJ2-2, with D tentatively TRBD2 (6 bases). Trimming took 4 bases from V and 6 from J, leaving 18 bases between them. Germline V gives CDR1 SGHDN, CDR2 FVKESK. This CDR3 region has 16 residues. For the CDR3, the DNA is TGTGCCAGCAGCCCCGGCGGGACCTTCTACTCCGGGGAGCTGTTTTTT. The encoded protein is CASSPGGTFYSGELFF.

The V gene is TRBV7-9, the J gene TRBJ1-3; D call uncertain. This CDR3 is built from 16 residues. Looked up from germline, CDR1 is SEHNR and CDR2 is FQNEAQ (reference sequence). Trimming left V 6 bases short and J 0 bases short, with 15 bases between. The CDR3 DNA is TGTGCCAGCAGATCACACATGGCAGGCTCTGGAAACACCATATATTTT. Its protein is CASRSHMAGSGNTIYF.

The genes are TRBV28 and TRBJ2-3; 7 nucleotides align to TRBD2. V lost 5 bases to trimming and J lost 4 bases; unmatched junction nucleotides: 6. This CDR3 is 14 amino acids long. CDR1 and CDR2 from the germline V gene are MDHEN and SYDVKM. CDR3 DNA: TGTGCCAGCAGTATACTAGCGTCCGCAGATACGCAGTATTTT. Its protein is CASSILASADTQYF.

The J gene is TRBJ2-2, the V gene TRBV28; D perhaps matches TRBD2 (7 bases). The V gene lost 10 bases and the J gene lost 4 bases, with 22 bases spanning the gap. Germline CDR1 MDHEN, CDR2 SYDVKM. This CDR3 has 16 amino acids. Here the CDR3 reads CATCGGAGLGTGELFF. In DNA, the CDR3 is TGTGCCACGTGTGGGGGGGCCGGGCTTGGCACCGGGGAGCTGTTTTTT.